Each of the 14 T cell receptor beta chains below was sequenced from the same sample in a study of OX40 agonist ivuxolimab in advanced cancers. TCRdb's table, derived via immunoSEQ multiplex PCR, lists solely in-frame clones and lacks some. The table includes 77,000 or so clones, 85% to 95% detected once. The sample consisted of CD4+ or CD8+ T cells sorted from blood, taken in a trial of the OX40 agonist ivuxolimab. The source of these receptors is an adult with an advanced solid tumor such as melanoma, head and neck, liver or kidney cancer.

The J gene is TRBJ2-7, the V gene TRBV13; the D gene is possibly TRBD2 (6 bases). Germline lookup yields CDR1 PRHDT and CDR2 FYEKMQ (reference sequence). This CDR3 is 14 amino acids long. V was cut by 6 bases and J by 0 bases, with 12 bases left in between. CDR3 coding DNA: TGTGCCAGCAGTCACTTCGGGAGCTCCTACGAGCAGTACTTC. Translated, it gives CASSHFGSSYEQYF.

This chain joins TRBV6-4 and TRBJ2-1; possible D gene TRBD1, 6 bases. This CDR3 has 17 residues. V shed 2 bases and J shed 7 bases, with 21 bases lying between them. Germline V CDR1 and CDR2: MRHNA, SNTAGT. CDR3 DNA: TGTGCCAGCAGTGACACCCGTTCAGGGGCCTATGCAAATGAGCAGTTCTTC. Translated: CASSDTRSGAYANEQFF.

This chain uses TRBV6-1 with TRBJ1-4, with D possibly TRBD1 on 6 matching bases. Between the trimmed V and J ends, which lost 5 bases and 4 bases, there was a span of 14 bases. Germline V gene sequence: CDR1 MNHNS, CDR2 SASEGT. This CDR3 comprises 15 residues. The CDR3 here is CASSLRRGSNEKLFF. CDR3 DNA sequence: TGTGCCAGCAGTCTCAGAAGGGGGAGTAATGAAAAACTGTTTTTT.

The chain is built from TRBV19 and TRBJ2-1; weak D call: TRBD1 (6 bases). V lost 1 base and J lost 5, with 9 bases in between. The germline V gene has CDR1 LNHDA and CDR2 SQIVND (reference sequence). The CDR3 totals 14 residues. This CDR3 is CASSIGGLNNEQFF. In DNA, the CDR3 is TGTGCCAGTAGTATAGGGGGGCTGAACAATGAGCAGTTCTTC.

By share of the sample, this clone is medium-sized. This CDR3 reads CASTEEGRGTEAFF. The CDR3 DNA follows: TGTGCCAGTACCGAGGAGGGGAGGGGCACTGAAGCTTTCTTT. V is TRBV2 and J is TRBJ1-1, with a weak D call TRBD1 (5 bases). CDR3 length: 14 amino acids. Trimming removed 9 bases at V and 4 bases at J, with 18 bases between. Germline V gene lookup returns CDR1 SNHLY and CDR2 FYNNEI.

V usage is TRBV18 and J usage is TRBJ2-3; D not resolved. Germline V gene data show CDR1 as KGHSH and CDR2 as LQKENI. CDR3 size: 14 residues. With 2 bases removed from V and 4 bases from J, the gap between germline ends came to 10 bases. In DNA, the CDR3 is TGTGCCAGCTCACCAACCCCCCCCGCAGATACGCAGTATTTT. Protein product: CASSPTPPADTQYF.

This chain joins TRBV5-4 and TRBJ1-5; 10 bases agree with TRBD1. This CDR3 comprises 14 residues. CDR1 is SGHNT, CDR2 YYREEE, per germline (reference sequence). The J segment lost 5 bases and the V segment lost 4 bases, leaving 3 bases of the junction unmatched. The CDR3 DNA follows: TGTGCCAGCAGCCCTGGGACAGGGGATCAGCCCCAGCATTTT. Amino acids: CASSPGTGDQPQHF.

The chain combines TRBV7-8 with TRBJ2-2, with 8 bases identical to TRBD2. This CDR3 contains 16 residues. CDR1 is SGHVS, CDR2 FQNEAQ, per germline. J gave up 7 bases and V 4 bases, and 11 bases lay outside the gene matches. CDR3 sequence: CASSSNPPGGLGELFF. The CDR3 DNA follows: TGTGCCAGCAGCTCGAATCCACCGGGGGGGCTCGGGGAGCTGTTTTTT.

Here the CDR3 reads CASSLSVAALSYEQYF. CDR3 DNA: TGTGCCAGCAGTTTATCGGTGGCAGCCCTCTCCTACGAGCAGTACTTC. The chain recombines TRBV27 with TRBJ2-7; no clear D. Germline-derived CDR1 and CDR2 are MNHEY and SMNVEV (reference sequence). V was clipped by 0 bases and J by 0 bases, with 12 bases between them. The length of the CDR3 is 16 residues.

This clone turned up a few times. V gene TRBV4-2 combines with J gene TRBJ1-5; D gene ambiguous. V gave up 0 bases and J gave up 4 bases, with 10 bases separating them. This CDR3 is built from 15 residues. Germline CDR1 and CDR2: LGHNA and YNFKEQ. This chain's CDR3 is CASSQEEALNQPQHF. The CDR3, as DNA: TGTGCCAGCAGCCAAGAAGAGGCGCTAAATCAGCCCCAGCATTTT.

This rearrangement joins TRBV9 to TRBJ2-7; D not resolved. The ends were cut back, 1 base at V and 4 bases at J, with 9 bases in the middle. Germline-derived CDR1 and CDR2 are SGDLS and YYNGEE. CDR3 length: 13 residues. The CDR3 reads CASSVNSGYEQYF. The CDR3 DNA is TGTGCCAGCAGCGTAAATTCCGGGTACGAGCAGTACTTC.

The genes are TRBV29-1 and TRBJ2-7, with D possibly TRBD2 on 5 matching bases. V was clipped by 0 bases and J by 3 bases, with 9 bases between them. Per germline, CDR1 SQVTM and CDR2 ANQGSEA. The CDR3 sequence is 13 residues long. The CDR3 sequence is CSVEDRGNYEQYF. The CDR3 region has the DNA TGCAGCGTTGAAGATCGAGGGAACTACGAGCAGTACTTC.

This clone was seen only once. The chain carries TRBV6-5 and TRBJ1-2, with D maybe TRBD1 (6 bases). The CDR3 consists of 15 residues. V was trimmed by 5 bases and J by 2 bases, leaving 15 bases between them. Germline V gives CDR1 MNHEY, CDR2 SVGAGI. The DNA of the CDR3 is TGTGCCAGCAGTCGCAGGGACACACTAAACTATGGCTACACCTTC. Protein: CASSRRDTLNYGYTF.

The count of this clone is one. CDR3 bases: TGTGCCAGCAGCCCCCCAGGACAGGGCTACGAGCAGTACTTC. It specifies CASSPPGQGYEQYF. The chain joins TRBV11-2 to TRBJ2-7; 8 bases fit TRBD1. This CDR3 has 14 amino acids. The germline V gene encodes CDR1 SGHAT and CDR2 FQNNGV. The V and J ends lost 5 bases and 3 bases, in that order; junction bases with no gene match: 6.